The 17 T cell receptor beta chains below were found in one sample sequenced in a study of cytomegalovirus exposure and HLA in healthy donors. Primers: 60 Vbeta forward and 13 Jbeta reverse. The repertoire was sequenced with immunoSEQ multiplex PCR; TCRdb's copy has only in-frame clones and lacks some. The sample records around 200,000 clones, 70% being singletons. The sequenced sample was PBMCs. These TCRs come from a man aged 40-55 years in good health and CMV-seropositive.

The chain links TRBV11-2 to TRBJ2-1; 9 bases map to TRBD2. The CDR3 has 15 amino acids. Germline loops: CDR1 SGHAT, CDR2 FQNNGV. The J segment lost 7 bases and the V segment lost 1 base, leaving 5 bases of the junction unmatched. CDR3 protein: CASSLGAGGLNEQFF. CDR3 in DNA: TGTGCCAGCAGCTTAGGGGCGGGGGGGCTAAATGAGCAGTTCTTC. Looking up the rest from reference TRBV11-2 and TRBJ2-1 gives the full variable domain: EAGVAQSPRYKIIEKRQSVAFWCNPISGHATLYWYQQILGQGPKLLIQFQNNGVVDDSQLPKDRFSAERLKGVDSTLKIQPAKLEDSAVYLCASSLGAGGLNEQFFGPGTRLTVL.

This clone occurred once. The rearrangement uses TRBV7-2 and TRBJ1-2, with a possible D match to TRBD1 (5 bases). Germline assignment: CDR1 SGHTA and CDR2 FQGNSA. Deletions cut 2 bases from V and 8 bases from J, with 18 bases between. CDR3 size: 15 residues. In DNA, the CDR3 is TGTGCCAGCAGCTTACTCGGGGGGGTCCTCCTAGGCTACACCTTC. Translation: CASSLLGGVLLGYTF.

The table lists this clone with a count of one. The chain employs TRBV10-3 and TRBJ2-5; possibly TRBD2 for D (5 bases). Between the trimmed V and J ends, which lost 5 bases and 2 bases, there was a span of 6 bases. The CDR3 consists of 12 residues. CDR1 is ENHRY and CDR2 is SYGVKD in the germline V gene. In DNA, the CDR3 is TGTGCCATCAGTCGGACTCAAGAGACCCAGTACTTC. It yields the protein CAISRTQETQYF.

This clone was seen more than once but under ten times. The CDR3 coding sequence is TGTGCCAGCAGCAGAAGGGACAGGACCAACACCGGGGAGCTGTTTTTT. This translates into CASSRRDRTNTGELFF. V and J are TRBV5-5 and TRBJ2-2; TRBD1 agrees at 8 bases. J gave up 2 bases and V 4 bases, and 7 bases lay outside the gene matches. The CDR3 contains 16 residues. The germline V gene encodes CDR1 SGHKS and CDR2 YYEKEE (reference sequence). The full variable domain, with the rest looked up from reference TRBV5-5 and TRBJ2-2, is DAGVTQSPTHLIKTRGQQVTLRCSPISGHKSVSWYQQVLGQGPQFIFQYYEKEERGRGNFPDRFSARQFPNYSSELNVNALLLGDSALYLCASSRRDRTNTGELFFGEGSRLTVL.

This sequence joins TRBV5-1 and TRBJ2-7; D is uncertain. Germline V gene sequence: CDR1 SGHRS, CDR2 YFSETQ. Deletions cut 3 bases from V and 4 bases from J, with 5 bases between. The CDR3 spans 11 residues. The CDR3 DNA reads as TGCGCCAGCAGCTCCAATTACGAGCAGTACTTC. Translating it yields CASSSNYEQYF.

The genes are TRBV28 and TRBJ2-7; TRBD1 agrees at 10 bases. CDR1 MDHEN and CDR2 SYDVKM come from the germline V gene. CDR3 length: 15 amino acids. V lost 6 bases and J lost 2; bases outside the gene matches: 7. The CDR3 sequence: CASSSTGTGAYEQYF. The CDR3 nucleotides read TGTGCCAGCAGCTCCACCGGGACAGGGGCCTACGAGCAGTACTTC.

This CDR3 reads CASSTEGVVTGELFF. The DNA of the CDR3 is TGCGCCAGCAGCACGGAAGGGGTGGTCACCGGGGAGCTGTTTTTT. The rearrangement links TRBV5-1 to TRBJ2-2; perhaps TRBD1 as D (5 bases). V lost 4 bases and J lost 4, with 14 bases in between. Looked up from germline, CDR1 is SGHRS and CDR2 is YFSETQ. This CDR3 region has 15 residues.

This chain links TRBV5-1 with TRBJ1-6; D perhaps matches TRBD1 (6 bases). The V gene lost 4 bases and the J gene lost 10 bases, with 12 bases spanning the gap. CDR1 SGHRS and CDR2 YFSETQ come from the germline V gene. The CDR3 totals 13 residues. The CDR3 reads CASSEDSRSPLHF. CDR3 nucleotide sequence: TGCGCCAGCAGCGAGGACAGTCGGTCACCCCTCCACTTT. Full variable domain (outside the CDR3, taken from reference TRBV5-1 and TRBJ1-6): KAGVTQTPRYLIKTRGQQVTLSCSPISGHRSVSWYQQTPGQGLQFLFEYFSETQRNKGNFPGRFSGRQFSNSRSEMNVSTLELGDSALYLCASSEDSRSPLHFGNGTRLTVT.

The rearrangement joins TRBV2 to TRBJ1-1, with D tentatively TRBD1 (6 bases). The CDR3 length is 14 residues. Trimming pared 7 bases from V and 1 base from J, leaving 13 bases between. Germline loops: CDR1 SNHLY, CDR2 FYNNEI. This CDR3 is CASTLPDRNTEAFF. The CDR3, as DNA: TGTGCCAGCACCCTTCCGGACAGGAACACTGAAGCTTTCTTT. Using reference TRBV2 and TRBJ1-1 for the parts outside the CDR3, the full variable domain is EPEVTQTPSHQVTQMGQEVILRCVPISNHLYFYWYRQILGQKVEFLVSFYNNEISEKSEIFDDQFSVERPDGSNFTLKIRSTKLEDSAMYFCASTLPDRNTEAFFGQGTRLTVV.

The chain combines TRBV28 with TRBJ1-5; D call uncertain. Germline loops: CDR1 MDHEN, CDR2 SYDVKM. CDR3 length: 15 amino acids. V lost 8 bases to trimming and J lost 6 bases, with 20 bases between them. The CDR3 DNA reads TGTGCCAGCTCTCCAAACAGCGGTGGGGTTCAGCCCCAGCATTTT. This gives the protein CASSPNSGGVQPQHF.

This chain connects TRBV28 to TRBJ1-2; D might be TRBD1 (5 bases). CDR1 is MDHEN, CDR2 SYDVKM, per germline. Trimming cost V 1 base and J 5 bases, with 14 bases left between them. The CDR3 is 15 amino acids. The CDR3 coding sequence is TGTGCCAGCAGTTTATACGAAAGGGGCGGATATGGCTACACCTTC. Translating it yields CASSLYERGGYGYTF.

V usage is TRBV5-1 and J usage is TRBJ1-1; the D gene is possibly TRBD1 (6 bases). The CDR3 runs to 15 residues. Germline V lookup: CDR1 SGHRS, CDR2 YFSETQ. The V and J ends lost 5 bases and 1 base respectively, with 15 bases between them. CDR3 bases: TGCGCCAGCAGTTACGACGGACAGCCGAACACTGAAGCTTTCTTT. Translation gives CASSYDGQPNTEAFF.

This clone has just a few counts. CDR3 protein: CASSFRDGELFF. DNA for the CDR3: TGTGCCAGCAGTTTCAGGGATGGGGAGCTGTTTTTT. This chain connects TRBV6-1 to TRBJ2-2, with a tentative D call TRBD1 (5 bases). Trimming took 5 bases from V and 8 from J, leaving 9 bases between them. The CDR3 is made up of 12 amino acids. Per germline, CDR1 MNHNS and CDR2 SASEGT.

The chain joins TRBV28 to TRBJ1-1, with D maybe TRBD1 (6 bases). Trimming took 7 bases from V and 8 from J, leaving 17 bases between them. CDR3 length equals 13 residues. Per the germline V gene, CDR1 is MDHEN and CDR2 is SYDVKM. CDR3 nucleotide sequence: TGTGCCAGCATTATCTCAGGGACACAAGAAGCTTTCTTT. Protein: CASIISGTQEAFF.

The V call is TRBV6-5, the J call TRBJ1-1; 9 bases are a match to TRBD1. This CDR3 contains 16 residues. The germline gives CDR1 MNHEY, CDR2 SVGAGI. With 0 bases clipped from V and 3 bases from J, the junction kept 5 bases outside the gene matches. DNA of the CDR3: TGTGCCAGCAGTTACTCCCCGGGACAGGGTGACACTGAAGCTTTCTTT. Protein sequence: CASSYSPGQGDTEAFF.

This chain uses TRBV5-4 with TRBJ2-1, with D maybe TRBD2 (5 bases). Trimming pared 2 bases from V and 3 bases from J, leaving 12 bases between. Per the germline V gene, CDR1 is SGHNT and CDR2 is YYREEE (reference sequence). The length of the CDR3 is 15 residues. CDR3 sequence reads: CASSLGWRNYNEQFF. The CDR3 DNA reads TGTGCCAGCAGCTTAGGGTGGAGGAACTACAATGAGCAGTTCTTC.

J is TRBJ2-7 and V is TRBV2, with 7 bases matching TRBD2. Germline V gene lookup returns CDR1 SNHLY and CDR2 FYNNEI. The CDR3 consists of 13 residues. V trimming: 4 bases; J trimming: 3 bases; junction bases outside the gene matches: 3. CDR3 DNA: TGTGCCAGCAGTGTGGGGGGGGACTACGAGCAGTACTTC. Encoded protein: CASSVGGDYEQYF.